The 19 T cell receptor beta chains reported below all come from one sample, sequenced in a study of cytomegalovirus exposure and HLA in healthy donors. Researchers ran the PCR with 60 Vbeta and 13 Jbeta primers. This table comes from immunoSEQ multiplex PCR, and its TCRdb copy is limited to in-frame clones, with some not included. Seen here are 150,000 to 200,000 clones, approximately 67% observed once, and the top ten hold around 4.3%. Material: PBMCs. The source is a woman younger than 30 in good health and CMV-seropositive.

The chain recombines TRBV19 with TRBJ1-6; 8 nucleotides match TRBD1. The CDR3 has 15 amino acids. The germline V gene has CDR1 LNHDA and CDR2 SQIVND (reference sequence). The ends lost 5 bases at V and 5 bases at J; junction bases unmatched: 5. The CDR3, as DNA: TGTGCCAGTAGTCCCTGGACAGGGAATAATTCACCCCTCCACTTT. Translation: CASSPWTGNNSPLHF. Variable domain in full (rest from reference TRBV19 and TRBJ1-6): DGGITQSPKYLFRKEGQNVTLSCEQNLNHDAMYWYRQDPGQGLRLIYYSQIVNDFQKGDIAEGYSVSREKKESFPLTVTSAQKNPTAFYLCASSPWTGNNSPLHFGNGTRLTVT.

V is TRBV30 and J is TRBJ1-6; 10 positions match TRBD1. Germline CDR1 is GTSNPN and CDR2 is SVGIG (reference sequence). The trim removed 3 bases at V and 8 bases at J, leaving 7 bases unmatched. This CDR3 comprises 15 residues. This CDR3 is CAWRQPGQGYSPLHF. CDR3 nucleotide sequence: TGTGCCTGGAGGCAACCGGGACAGGGGTATTCACCCCTCCACTTT.

The chain recombines TRBV2 with TRBJ1-1; D call uncertain. Germline V gene lookup returns CDR1 SNHLY and CDR2 FYNNEI. This CDR3 spans 15 amino acids. V was trimmed by 4 bases and J by 2 bases, leaving 14 bases between them. This CDR3 is CASSVYGLLNTEAFF. In DNA, the CDR3 is TGTGCCAGCAGTGTGTATGGGCTCCTTAACACTGAAGCTTTCTTT.

This chain links TRBV27 with TRBJ2-1, with TRBD2 identical over 7 bases. Germline V gene data show CDR1 as MNHEY and CDR2 as SMNVEV (reference sequence). The CDR3 runs to 13 residues. The junction had 4 bases not matched to a gene; V was cut back by 6 bases and J by 5 bases. CDR3 sequence reads: CASSGRLNNEQFF. The CDR3 DNA reads TGTGCCAGCAGCGGGAGGTTGAACAATGAGCAGTTCTTC.

This sequence joins TRBV19 and TRBJ1-1; the D gene is possibly TRBD1 (5 bases). Germline V CDR1 and CDR2: LNHDA, SQIVND (reference sequence). V dropped 6 bases and J dropped 5 bases, with 13 bases sitting between them. This CDR3 is 13 amino acids long. CDR3 loop: CASSPRGWTEAFF. CDR3 bases: TGTGCCAGTAGCCCTAGGGGTTGGACTGAAGCTTTCTTT. Together with reference TRBV19 and TRBJ1-1, the CDR3 gives the full variable domain: DGGITQSPKYLFRKEGQNVTLSCEQNLNHDAMYWYRQDPGQGLRLIYYSQIVNDFQKGDIAEGYSVSREKKESFPLTVTSAQKNPTAFYLCASSPRGWTEAFFGQGTRLTVV.

This clone was observed once. V gene TRBV6-1 combines with J gene TRBJ2-3; 10 bases match TRBD1. Germline V lookup: CDR1 MNHNS, CDR2 SASEGT. V lost 6 bases, J lost 4 bases, and 7 bases stayed unmatched. The CDR3 runs 15 residues. In DNA, the CDR3 is TGTGCCAGCAGCCCCCAGACAGGGGGCGCAGATACGCAGTATTTT. This encodes CASSPQTGGADTQYF.

The rearrangement joins TRBV5-1 to TRBJ2-7, with unresolved D. Germline assignment: CDR1 SGHRS and CDR2 YFSETQ. The CDR3 totals 14 residues. The germline V and J ends were trimmed by 7 bases and 3 bases, with 17 bases remaining between them. The CDR3 DNA sequence: TGCGCCAGCCGCCCCGAAGCCGAGAGCTACGAGCAGTACTTC. Its translation: CASRPEAESYEQYF.

The genes are TRBV27 and TRBJ2-5; no firm D call. Germline V CDR1 and CDR2: MNHEY, SMNVEV (reference sequence). The V end lost 3 bases, the J end lost 2 bases, and 7 bases lay between the germline ends. The CDR3 has 13 residues. CDR3 amino acids: CASSFPGQETQYF. CDR3 DNA sequence: TGTGCCAGCAGTTTTCCAGGACAAGAGACCCAGTACTTC.

This rearrangement joins TRBV7-3 to TRBJ2-5; TRBD2 aligns across 7 bases. This CDR3 is 15 amino acids long. Germline V gives CDR1 SGHTA, CDR2 FQGTGA. J lost 3 bases, V lost 5 bases, and 9 bases had no gene match. CDR3 in amino acids: CASSGSGLHKETQYF. The CDR3 DNA follows: TGTGCCAGCAGCGGGTCGGGACTACACAAAGAGACCCAGTACTTC. The variable domain in full, with the rest retrieved from reference TRBV7-3 and TRBJ2-5, is GAGVSQTPSNKVTEKGKYVELRCDPISGHTALYWYRQSLGQGPEFLIYFQGTGAADDSGLPNDRFFAVRPEGSVSTLKIQRTERGDSAVYLCASSGSGLHKETQYFGPGTRLLVL.

This clone was detected a few times. The chain carries TRBV7-9 and TRBJ2-2; TRBD1 matches at 7 bases. The CDR3 spans 18 residues. Trimming cost V 2 bases and J 4 bases; bases outside gene matches: 13. Per the germline V gene, CDR1 is SEHNR and CDR2 is FQNEAQ (reference sequence). The DNA for the CDR3 is TGTGCCAGCAGCTTAAAAAGGGGGCGAGATGGGATCACCGGGGAGCTGTTTTTT. Translated, it gives CASSLKRGRDGITGELFF.

The gene calls are TRBV18 and TRBJ2-5; 7 nucleotides agree with TRBD2. V shed 10 bases and J 4 bases; nucleotides not matched to a gene: 6. The length of the CDR3 is 12 residues. Germline V CDR1 and CDR2: KGHSH, LQKENI. As DNA, the CDR3 is TGTGCCACGGGCCCTAGCGGAGAGACCCAGTACTTC. It is translated as CATGPSGETQYF. Full variable domain (missing parts from reference TRBV18 and TRBJ2-5): NAGVMQNPRHLVRRRGQEARLRCSPMKGHSHVYWYRQLPEEGLKFMVYLQKENIIDESGMPKERFSAEFPKEGPSILRIQQVVRGDSAAYFCATGPSGETQYFGPGTRLLVL.

V is TRBV5-8 and J is TRBJ1-2; D remains unclear. In germline, CDR1 is SGHTS, CDR2 YDEGEE. V lost 3 bases and J 3 bases, leaving 12 bases between the germline ends. CDR3 size: 14 residues. CDR3 in amino acids: CASSSAWIDYGYTF. For the CDR3, the DNA is TGTGCCAGCAGCTCAGCGTGGATTGACTATGGCTACACCTTC.

This chain joins TRBV7-8 and TRBJ1-5; D gene unclear. V shed 6 bases and J shed 5 bases, with 17 bases lying between them. The CDR3 runs to 15 residues. From germline, CDR1 is SGHVS and CDR2 FQNEAQ. DNA for the CDR3: TGTGCCAGCAGTTGGACGCGGGCTATCGATCAGCCCCAGCATTTT. Encoded protein: CASSWTRAIDQPQHF.

The chain joins TRBV6-1 to TRBJ2-3; D call uncertain. The ends were cut back, 3 bases at V and 2 bases at J, with 15 bases in the middle. Per germline, CDR1 MNHNS and CDR2 SASEGT. This CDR3 has 16 amino acids. CDR3 residues: CASSDFSLSHTDTQYF. The CDR3 DNA reads as TGTGCCAGCAGTGATTTCTCCCTGAGCCACACAGATACGCAGTATTTT.

The rearrangement links TRBV10-3 to TRBJ1-2; 8 bases are shared with TRBD1. The CDR3 is made up of 16 amino acids. V lost 7 bases and J lost 1; bases outside the gene matches: 11. Germline lookup yields CDR1 ENHRY and CDR2 SYGVKD. The CDR3 loop is CAIKNEGQALNYGYTF. The CDR3 coding sequence is TGTGCCATCAAGAATGAGGGACAGGCCCTTAACTATGGCTACACCTTC.

The V and J genes are TRBV28 and TRBJ2-1, with 7 bases fitting TRBD2. The CDR3 runs to 15 residues. CDR1 MDHEN and CDR2 SYDVKM come from the germline V gene. With V trimmed by 5 bases and J by 4 bases, 8 bases remained unmatched. CDR3 in DNA: TGTGCCAGCAGTCTCGGCGGGGGAGGTTACAATGAGCAGTTCTTC. This translates into CASSLGGGGYNEQFF.

This chain joins TRBV30 and TRBJ1-5, with D perhaps matching TRBD1 (6 bases). Looked up from germline, CDR1 is GTSNPN and CDR2 is SVGIG (reference sequence). Trimming pared 3 bases from V and 3 bases from J, leaving 12 bases between. This CDR3 region has 14 residues. The CDR3 DNA is TGTGCCTGGAGGGAAACAGGGTACAATCAGCCCCAGCATTTT. Protein sequence: CAWRETGYNQPQHF. The full variable domain, completed using reference TRBV30 and TRBJ1-5, is SQTIHQWPATLVQPVGSPLSLECTVEGTSNPNLYWYRQAAGRGLQLLFYSVGIGQISSEVPQNLSASRPQDRQFILSSKKLLLSDSGFYLCAWRETGYNQPQHFGDGTRLSIL.

The V call is TRBV7-2, the J call TRBJ2-5; D may be TRBD1 (6 bases). The J call is in doubt because the DNA end fits TRBJ2-7 better. The CDR3 sequence is 16 residues long. Per germline, CDR1 SGHTA and CDR2 FQGNSA. The CDR3 reads CASSLTGSWGSYEQYF. In DNA form, the CDR3 reads TGTGCCAGCAGCCTCACAGGGAGTTGGGGTTCCTACGAGCAGTACTTC.

This clone was observed a handful of times. The rearrangement links TRBV18 to TRBJ2-7; TRBD1 is a possible D gene (5 bases). The CDR3 has 14 residues. The V gene's germline CDR1 is KGHSH and CDR2 LQKENI. Trimming removed 8 bases at V and 2 bases at J, with 16 bases between. The CDR3 sequence: CASGLEQGPYEQYF. For the CDR3, the DNA is TGTGCCAGCGGCTTGGAGCAGGGCCCCTACGAGCAGTACTTC.